The 6 T cell receptor beta chains listed next were all sequenced from one sample in a study of T cell changes during pregnancy in multiple sclerosis (dated by TCRdb to between 2018 and 2020). The receptor library was made with the immunoSEQ multiplex PCR assay. TCRdb took this table from immuneACCESS and kept in-frame rearrangements with V and J called. Such tables lack part of the clones; where checked against another copy, unresolved V genes explain under half of the gap, and the rest is unexplained. The sample records more than 25,000 clones, about nine tenths of which are singletons. The top ten clones comprise roughly 9% of the sample. Sequences were derived from CD8+ T cells from peripheral blood mononuclear cells, sampled in the first trimester of pregnancy. These receptors were taken from a female donor with multiple sclerosis, enrolled in a pregnancy study.

The J gene is TRBJ2-1, the V gene TRBV6-4, with unresolved D. Germline CDR1 and CDR2: MRHNA and SNTAGT. The CDR3 extends over 13 amino acids. The V gene lost 6 bases and the J gene lost 6 bases, with 12 bases spanning the gap. CDR3 sequence reads: CASRAPGSNEQFF. CDR3 nucleotide sequence: TGTGCCAGCAGAGCGCCCGGGTCCAATGAGCAGTTCTTC.

The chain joins TRBV19 to TRBJ2-1, with D possibly being TRBD1 (5 bases). CDR3 length: 15 residues. Germline V CDR1 and CDR2: LNHDA, SQIVND (reference sequence). Trimming left V 6 bases short and J 0 bases short, with 12 bases between. The DNA for the CDR3 is TGTGCCAGTAGCGTCCGGACAAGCTCCTACAATGAGCAGTTCTTC. It yields the protein CASSVRTSSYNEQFF.

The chain links TRBV6-1 to TRBJ1-2; D is ambiguous. Looked up from germline, CDR1 is MNHNS and CDR2 is SASEGT. CDR3 length: 11 residues. Between the trimmed V and J ends, which lost 7 bases and 0 bases, there was a span of 3 bases. The CDR3 protein is CASNSNYGYTF. CDR3 nucleotides: TGTGCCAGCAACTCTAACTATGGCTACACCTTC.

The rearrangement joins TRBV5-8 to TRBJ1-1, with D uncertain. The CDR3 sequence is 12 residues long. With 2 bases removed from V and 5 bases from J, the gap between germline ends came to 7 bases. The germline V gene has CDR1 SGHTS and CDR2 YDEGEE. CDR3 in amino acids: CASSFVETEAFF. DNA of the CDR3: TGTGCCAGCAGCTTTGTGGAGACTGAAGCTTTCTTT.

The CDR3 sequence is CASSYVAGWNEQYF. For the CDR3, the DNA is TGTGCCAGCAGTTACGTTGCAGGTTGGAACGAGCAGTACTTC. The chain links TRBV6-5 to TRBJ2-7; D is unresolved. The germline V gene encodes CDR1 MNHEY and CDR2 SVGAGI. V lost 2 bases to trimming and J lost 5 bases, with 13 bases between them. This CDR3 has 14 amino acids.

The chain recombines TRBV29-1 with TRBJ2-7, with 8 bases aligning to TRBD2. V shed 6 bases and J 4 bases; nucleotides not matched to a gene: 2. The CDR3 covers 11 residues. CDR1 SQVTM and CDR2 ANQGSEA come from the germline V gene. The CDR3 loop is CSVTSAYEQYF. The DNA for the CDR3 is TGCAGCGTGACTAGCGCATACGAGCAGTACTTC.